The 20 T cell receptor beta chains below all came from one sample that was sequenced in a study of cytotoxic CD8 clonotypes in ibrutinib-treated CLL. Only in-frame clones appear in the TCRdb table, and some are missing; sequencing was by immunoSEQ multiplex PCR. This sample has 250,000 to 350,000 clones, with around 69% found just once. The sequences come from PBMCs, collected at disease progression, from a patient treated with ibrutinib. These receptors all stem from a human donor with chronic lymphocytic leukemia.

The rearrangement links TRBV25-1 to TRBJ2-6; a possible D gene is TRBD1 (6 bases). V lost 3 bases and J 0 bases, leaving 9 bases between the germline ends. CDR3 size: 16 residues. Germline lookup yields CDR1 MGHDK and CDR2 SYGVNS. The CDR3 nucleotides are TGTGCCAGCAGTGAGCGAGGGGGCTCTGGGGCCAACGTCCTGACTTTC. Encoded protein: CASSERGGSGANVLTF. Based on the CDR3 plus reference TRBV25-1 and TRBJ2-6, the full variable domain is EADIYQTPRYLVIGTGKKITLECSQTMGHDKMYWYQQDPGMELHLIHYSYGVNSTEKGDLSSESTVSRIRTEHFPLTLESARPSHTSQYLCASSERGGSGANVLTFGAGSRLTVL.

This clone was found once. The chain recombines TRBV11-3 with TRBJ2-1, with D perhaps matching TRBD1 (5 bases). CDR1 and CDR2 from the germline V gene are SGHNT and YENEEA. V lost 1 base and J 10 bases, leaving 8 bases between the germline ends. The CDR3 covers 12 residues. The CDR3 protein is CASSLAKGEQFF. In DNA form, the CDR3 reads TGTGCCAGCAGCTTAGCCAAGGGGGAGCAGTTCTTC.

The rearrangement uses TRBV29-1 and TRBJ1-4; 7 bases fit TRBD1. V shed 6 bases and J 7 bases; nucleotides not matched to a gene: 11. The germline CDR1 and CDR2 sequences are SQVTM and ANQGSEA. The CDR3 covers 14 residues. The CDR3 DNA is TGCAGCGTGGAGACAGGGAGCTCGGCTGAAAAACTGTTTTTT. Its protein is CSVETGSSAEKLFF.

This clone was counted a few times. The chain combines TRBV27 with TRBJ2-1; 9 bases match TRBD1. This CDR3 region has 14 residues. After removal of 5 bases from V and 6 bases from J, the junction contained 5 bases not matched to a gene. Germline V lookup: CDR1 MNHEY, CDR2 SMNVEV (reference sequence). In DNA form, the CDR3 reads TGTGCCAGCAGTCCGGGGACAGGGATCAATGAGCAGTTCTTC. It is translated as CASSPGTGINEQFF.

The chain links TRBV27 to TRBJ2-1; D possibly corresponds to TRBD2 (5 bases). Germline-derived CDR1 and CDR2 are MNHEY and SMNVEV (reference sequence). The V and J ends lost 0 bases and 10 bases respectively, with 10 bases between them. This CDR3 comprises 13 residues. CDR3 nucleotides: TGTGCCAGCAGTTTATCGCAACTAGGGGAGCAGTTCTTC. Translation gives CASSLSQLGEQFF.

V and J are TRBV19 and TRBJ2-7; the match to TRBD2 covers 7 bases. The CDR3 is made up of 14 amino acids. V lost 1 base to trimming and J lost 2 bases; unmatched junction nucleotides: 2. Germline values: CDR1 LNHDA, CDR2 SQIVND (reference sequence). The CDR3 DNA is TGTGCCAGTAGTATAGCTAGCGGAGCCTACGAGCAGTACTTC. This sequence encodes CASSIASGAYEQYF.

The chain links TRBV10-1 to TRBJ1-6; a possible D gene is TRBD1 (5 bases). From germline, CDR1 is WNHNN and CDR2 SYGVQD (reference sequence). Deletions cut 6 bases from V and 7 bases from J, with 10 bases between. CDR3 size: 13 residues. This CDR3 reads CASSQGRNSPLHF. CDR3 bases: TGCGCCAGCAGCCAGGGTAGGAATTCACCCCTCCACTTT.

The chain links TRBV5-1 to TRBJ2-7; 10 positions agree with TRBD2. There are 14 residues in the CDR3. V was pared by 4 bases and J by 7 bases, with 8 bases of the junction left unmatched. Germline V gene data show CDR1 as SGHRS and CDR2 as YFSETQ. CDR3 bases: TGCGCCAGCAGCAGCTTAGCGGGAGGAGGAGAGCAGTACTTC. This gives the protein CASSSLAGGGEQYF.

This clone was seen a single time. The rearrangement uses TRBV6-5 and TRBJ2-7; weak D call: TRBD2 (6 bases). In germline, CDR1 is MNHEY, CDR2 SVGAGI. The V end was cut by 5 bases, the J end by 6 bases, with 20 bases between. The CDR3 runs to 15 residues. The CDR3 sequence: CASSPTRFQVGEQYF. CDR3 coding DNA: TGTGCCAGCAGTCCGACTAGGTTTCAGGTCGGCGAGCAGTACTTC.

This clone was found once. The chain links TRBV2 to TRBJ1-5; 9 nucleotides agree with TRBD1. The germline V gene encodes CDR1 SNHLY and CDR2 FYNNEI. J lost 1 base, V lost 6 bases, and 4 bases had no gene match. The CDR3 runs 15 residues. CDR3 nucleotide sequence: TGTGCCAGCAGGGGAGACAGGGGGAGCAATCAGCCCCAGCATTTT. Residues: CASRGDRGSNQPQHF.

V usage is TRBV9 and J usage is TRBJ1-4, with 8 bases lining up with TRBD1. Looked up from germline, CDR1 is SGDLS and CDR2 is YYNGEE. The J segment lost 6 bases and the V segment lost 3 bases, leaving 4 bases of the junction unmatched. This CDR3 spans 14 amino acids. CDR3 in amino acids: CASSADRGDEKLFF. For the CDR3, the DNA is TGTGCCAGCAGCGCTGACAGGGGAGATGAAAAACTGTTTTTT.

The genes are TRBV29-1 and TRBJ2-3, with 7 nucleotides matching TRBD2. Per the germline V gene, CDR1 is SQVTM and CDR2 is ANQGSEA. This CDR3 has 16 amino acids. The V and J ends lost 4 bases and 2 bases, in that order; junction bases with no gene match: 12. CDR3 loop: CSVVGAGVPVTDTQYF. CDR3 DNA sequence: TGCAGCGTTGTGGGCGCGGGAGTTCCGGTCACAGATACGCAGTATTTT.

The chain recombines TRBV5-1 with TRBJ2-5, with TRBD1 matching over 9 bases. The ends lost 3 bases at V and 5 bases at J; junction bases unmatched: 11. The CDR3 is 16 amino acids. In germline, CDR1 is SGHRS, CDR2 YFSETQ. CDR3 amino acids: CASSWGGGDRAETQYF. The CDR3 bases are TGCGCCAGCAGCTGGGGTGGAGGGGACAGGGCGGAGACCCAGTACTTC.

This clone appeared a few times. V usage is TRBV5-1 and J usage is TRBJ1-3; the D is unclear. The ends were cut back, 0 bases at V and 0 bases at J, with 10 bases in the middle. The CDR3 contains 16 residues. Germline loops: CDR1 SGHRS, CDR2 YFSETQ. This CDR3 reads CASSLDGPYSGNTIYF. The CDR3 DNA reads TGCGCCAGCAGCTTGGATGGGCCTTACTCTGGAAACACCATATATTTT.

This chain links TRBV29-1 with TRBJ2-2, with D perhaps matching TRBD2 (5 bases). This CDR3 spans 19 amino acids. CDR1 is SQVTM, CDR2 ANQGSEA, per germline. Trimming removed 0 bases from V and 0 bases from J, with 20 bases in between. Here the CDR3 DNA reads TGCAGCGTTGAAGATCTGCGAGCTAGCAGGAAAGCGAACACCGGGGAGCTGTTTTTT. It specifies CSVEDLRASRKANTGELFF.

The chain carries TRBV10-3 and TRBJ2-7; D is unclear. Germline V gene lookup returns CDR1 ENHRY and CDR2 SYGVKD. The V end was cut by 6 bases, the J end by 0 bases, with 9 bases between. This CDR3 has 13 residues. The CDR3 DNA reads TGTGCCATCAGCGCGTTGGGCTCCTACGAGCAGTACTTC. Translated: CAISALGSYEQYF.

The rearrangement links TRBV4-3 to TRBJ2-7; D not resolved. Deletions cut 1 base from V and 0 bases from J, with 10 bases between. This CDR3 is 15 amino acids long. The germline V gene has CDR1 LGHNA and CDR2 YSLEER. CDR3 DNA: TGCGCCAGCAGCCAAGGTCTCGGTATCTCCTACGAGCAGTACTTC. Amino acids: CASSQGLGISYEQYF.

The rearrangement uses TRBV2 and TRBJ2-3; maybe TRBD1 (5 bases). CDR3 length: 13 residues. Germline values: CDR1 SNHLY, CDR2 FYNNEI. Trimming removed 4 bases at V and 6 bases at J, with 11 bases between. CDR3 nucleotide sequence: TGTGCCAGCAGTGCTGATAGGGGCGATACGCAGTATTTT. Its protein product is CASSADRGDTQYF. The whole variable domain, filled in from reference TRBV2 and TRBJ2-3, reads EPEVTQTPSHQVTQMGQEVILRCVPISNHLYFYWYRQILGQKVEFLVSFYNNEISEKSEIFDDQFSVERPDGSNFTLKIRSTKLEDSAMYFCASSADRGDTQYFGPGTRLTVL.

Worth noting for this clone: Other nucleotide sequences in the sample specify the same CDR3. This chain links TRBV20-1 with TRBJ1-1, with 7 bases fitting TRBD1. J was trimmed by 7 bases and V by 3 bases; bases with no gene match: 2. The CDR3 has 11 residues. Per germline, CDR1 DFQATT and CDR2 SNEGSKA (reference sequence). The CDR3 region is CSASRGGEAFF. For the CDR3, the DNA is TGCAGTGCTAGCAGGGGGGGTGAAGCTTTCTTT.

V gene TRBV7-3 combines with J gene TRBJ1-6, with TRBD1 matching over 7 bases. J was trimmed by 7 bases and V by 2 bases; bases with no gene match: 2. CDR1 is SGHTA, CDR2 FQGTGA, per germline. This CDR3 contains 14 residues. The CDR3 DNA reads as TGTGCCAGCAGCTTAGGGACAGTCAATTCACCCCTCCACTTT. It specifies CASSLGTVNSPLHF.